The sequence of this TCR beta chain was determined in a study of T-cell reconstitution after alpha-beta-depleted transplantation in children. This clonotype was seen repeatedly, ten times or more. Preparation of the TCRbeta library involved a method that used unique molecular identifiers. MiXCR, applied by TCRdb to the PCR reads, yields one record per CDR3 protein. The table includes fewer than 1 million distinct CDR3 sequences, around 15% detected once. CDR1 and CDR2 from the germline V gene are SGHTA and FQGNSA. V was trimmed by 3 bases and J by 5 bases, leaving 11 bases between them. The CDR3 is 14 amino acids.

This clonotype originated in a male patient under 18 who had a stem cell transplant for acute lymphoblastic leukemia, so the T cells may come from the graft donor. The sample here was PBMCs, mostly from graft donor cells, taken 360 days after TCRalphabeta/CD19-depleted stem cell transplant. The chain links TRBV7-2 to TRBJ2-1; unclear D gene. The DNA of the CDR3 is TGTGCCAGCAGCTTTGGGGTACCTCACAATGAGCAGTTCTTC. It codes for CASSFGVPHNEQFF.